This T cell receptor beta chain was obtained from a study of cytomegalovirus exposure and HLA in healthy donors listed by TCRdb under 2017. As for the study more broadly: According to an earlier analysis of a few hundred of the donors, about 170 million T cells yielded over 90 million unique TCR beta sequences and more than 250 Gb of sequence data. High-throughput TCR immunosequencing, statistical association of individual TCRs with disease status, and machine learning were combined to predict cytomegalovirus infection status. Typing coverage differed by locus: A, B, C, DRB1 and DQB1 were typed in about 620-640 donors, DQA1 in roughly 510, DPA1 in nearly 610, and DPB1 in 400 to 480. Because of strong linkage in the cohort, a handful of DR-DQ haplotypes were treated as single units for association and clustering. The T cell repertoires of several hundred subjects were profiled by immunosequencing and related to cytomegalovirus serostatus. Rather than using new phenotypic data, the later analysis identified candidate immune exposures from TCR beta sequences and from how often those sequences occurred across donors. Among about 360 genotyped donors of the cohort, an average of approximately 230,000 unique TCR beta nucleotide sequences were sequenced per donor, roughly 18% of them non-productive. Donor age, sex, ethnicity and CMV serostatus were collected together with the repertoire data. Of the approximately 400 genotyped donors, 65% to 90% were placed in the genetic ancestry cluster associated with self-reported Caucasian donors. An early release that covered fewer than 800 HLA-typed donors contained approximately 300 gigabases of sequencing data and around 85 million unique TCR sequences. To decide whether each TCR beta V gene segment behaved as functional or pseudogenic, an earlier analysis of 587 of the donors relied on high-throughput TCR beta sequencing. The study was designed to test whether signatures of past pathogen exposure could be identified by cataloging public T cell receptors. All discovery cohort repertoires had been generated on a single sequencing platform. To study patterns of TCR occurrence, a later analysis re-analyzed previously published TCR beta repertoires from under 750 donors and added high-resolution HLA genotyping. HLA typing covered class I and class II loci at four-digit resolution. Genome-wide SNP genotypes for about 60% of the roughly 670 donors were used in a later genetic analysis, which treated that subset as a discovery cohort. A separate validation cohort of more than 100 different subjects was used in addition to the approximately 610-subject first cohort. What the work shows at the level of the full study, not this receptor alone: In vitro tests confirmed that a few of the cytomegalovirus-associated TCR beta chains recognize cytomegalovirus antigens. While some public TCRs were present in many individuals, most TCR sequences turned up only very rarely across donors. The 87-base-pair reads could not distinguish some IMGT-functional V segments, including TRBV6-2 and TRBV6-3, so those segments were excluded. A further reported finding was that TCR beta sequences accurately predicted the HLA-A and HLA-B alleles for most subjects in the first cohort. In an earlier analysis of 587 of the donors, most TCR beta V segments were observed in productive rearrangements about 87% or about 30% of the time, broadly matching IMGT annotations. Because HLA typing was unavailable for some donors at each locus, only the typed subset was used in association tests. Assigning TCR associations to individual alleles was difficult when HLA alleles, especially DR and DQ, strongly co-occurred. It was suggested by the authors that the approach could potentially be generalized to other disease states and immunological phenotypes. A later analysis found that HLA-associated TCR beta chains were more clonally expanded and had lower generation probabilities than equally common non-associated chains. The presence/absence analyses assumed that sequencing depth was roughly uniform across donors, and that assumption may not be true. For the cohort, immune exposure information was limited to CMV serostatus. Compared with the 666-donor mean, donors in an Asian-associated ancestry cluster had fewer N-insertions in productive TCRs, according to a later genetic analysis. The study listed 164 TCR beta chains as associated with cytomegalovirus. Cytomegalovirus status was reported to be diagnosed by the classifier with high specificity and sensitivity in both the original and validation cohorts. The earlier analysis of approximately 560 of the donors excluded over 15 rarely observed V segments, including chromosome 9 orphons, because counts were too low. V-gene and J-gene trimming of TCR beta chains was associated with a missense DCLRE1C variant in a later genetic analysis, and the association was replicated in an independent cohort. In a later analysis, several top co-occurrence clusters were reported to appear linked to parvovirus B19, influenza, CMV and Epstein-Barr virus. A later analysis found that TCR association rates varied across HLA loci, with DRB1 alleles showing the most associated TCRs and HLA-C alleles the fewest. A cluster of highly shared sequence variants was judged likely to be a technical artifact of the sequencing pipeline. At a false discovery rate of 0.05, a later analysis linked some 17,000 TCR beta sequences to specific HLA alleles. According to a later analysis, most CMV-associated TCR beta chains appeared to be HLA-restricted, and the HLA associations seemed to be driven largely by CMV exposure. Correlated functional status among segregating V segments might reflect linkage disequilibrium, but an unknown experimental factor could not be ruled out. This cohort had only TCR beta chains sequenced, and the lack of alpha or paired-chain data limited which features could be detected.

From its cysteine to its phenylalanine, the CDR3 spans 16 amino acids. Kept here is only the CDR3 DNA, which spans 48 bases and is read in frame from base 1. V was cut back by 0 bases and J by 0 bases, leaving a gap of 9 bases between them. CDR1 and CDR2 are read off the germline V gene as KGHSH and LQKENI. The cohort was made up of approximately 670 healthy bone marrow donors. At the time of sampling, all cohort members were nominally healthy, though unrecorded immune exposures were likely present. The donor was CMV seronegative and was included in the group of hundreds of seronegative cohort members. A peripheral blood sample was collected from each donor, and TCR beta sequencing was performed on peripheral blood mononuclear cells. The Qiagen DNeasy Blood Extraction Kit was used to extract genomic DNA from the blood cell samples. Comment on this clone: Its binding antigen is unknown.

Library construction relied on the immunoSEQ multiplex PCR assay. For the multiplex PCR, a mixture combining 60 forward primers for TCR Vbeta segments and 13 reverse primers for TCR Jbeta segments was used. The CDR3 region of rearranged TCR beta genes was amplified from genomic DNA with a multiplex PCR assay. Amplified TCR beta libraries were sequenced as 87-base-pair reads on the Illumina HiSeq System. Regarding the original processing steps: A later analysis counted tens of millions of unique TCR beta chains across the 650 to 800 repertoires, and 9.5 million to 11 million of these chains were shared by at least two donors. Raw reads were error-corrected and collapsed into unique sequences with a nearest-neighbor algorithm that merged closely related sequences to remove PCR and sequencing errors. Alignment of CDR3 sequences to IMGT reference sequences was used to assign V, D and J gene segments. For a sequence to be retained, at least a six-nucleotide match to both a V gene segment and a J gene segment was required. A rearrangement counted as productive if the CDR3 had no stop codons and remained in frame with V and J, and every other rearrangement counted as non-productive. CDR3 was defined by IMGT convention, running from the second conserved V-encoded cysteine to the conserved J-encoded phenylalanine. In an earlier analysis of more than 550 of the donors, sequences lacking an unambiguous match to a single V gene segment were excluded. In an earlier analysis of some 590 of the donors, a V segment was called functional when productive rearrangements were above 56.7%, and segregating when the standard deviation between donors exceeded 5%. To diagnose cytomegalovirus status from the catalog of TCR beta chain sequences, a statistical classification framework was built. V and J gene assignment, in a later analysis, came from comparing TCR nucleotide sequences with IMGT/GENE-DB human TR gene sequences. The TCRdist pipeline was used in a later analysis to assign CDR3 sequences and most-parsimonious VDJ recombination scenarios. In a later analysis, each TCR beta chain was defined by its CDR3 amino acid sequence together with its V-gene family, and reads lacking a unique V-gene family were excluded. A later analysis removed 592 highly shared, low-generation-probability nucleotide sequences to deal with suspected cross-contamination and a sequencing artifact. In a later analysis, a clonal expansion index for each public chain was calculated from normalized within-repertoire ranks of inferred template counts. In a later analysis, generation probabilities were computed using a VDJ recombination model fitted to out-of-frame rearrangements, and the results were checked against IGoR. Hypergeometric tests were used in a later analysis to score TCR-TCR, TCR-HLA and TCR-CMV co-occurrence, with a repertoire-size bias correction applied to the TCR pairs. False discovery rates were estimated in a later analysis by permuting HLA or CMV assignments 20 times. A later analysis grouped co-occurring TCRs with DBSCAN, adding TCRdist sequence similarity when clustering within HLA-allele-positive subsets. Repertoires with fewer than 30,000 or more than 120,000 public chains were left out of co-occurrence clustering, as were about five repertoires with anomalous nucleotide sharing. Not all clones reach the TCRdb copy of this immuneACCESS table, which keeps in-frame sequences only. Checked studies attribute under half of the gap to unresolved V genes and leave the rest unexplained. Clone size and the V and J calls come from that table; the DNA yielded D and trimming. The sample's clone listing holds approximately 120,000 clones. Roughly 2% of the sample is taken by the ten largest.

The TCR sequence derives from a woman between 55 and 75 years old in good health and CMV-seronegative. The source material was PBMCs. This chain is built from TRBV18 and TRBJ2-1; the D segment could be TRBD1, given 6 matching bases. The CDR3 is CASSPPRGISYNEQFF. The DNA sequence is given as TGTGCCAGCTCACCACCAAGGGGGATCTCCTACAATGAGCAGTTCTTC. With all but the CDR3 taken from the reference TRBV18 and TRBJ2-1 genes, the full variable domain is: NAGVMQNPRHLVRRRGQEARLRCSPMKGHSHVYWYRQLPEEGLKFMVYLQKENIIDESGMPKERFSAEFPKEGPSILRIQQVVRGDSAAYFCASSPPRGISYNEQFFGPGTRLTVL.